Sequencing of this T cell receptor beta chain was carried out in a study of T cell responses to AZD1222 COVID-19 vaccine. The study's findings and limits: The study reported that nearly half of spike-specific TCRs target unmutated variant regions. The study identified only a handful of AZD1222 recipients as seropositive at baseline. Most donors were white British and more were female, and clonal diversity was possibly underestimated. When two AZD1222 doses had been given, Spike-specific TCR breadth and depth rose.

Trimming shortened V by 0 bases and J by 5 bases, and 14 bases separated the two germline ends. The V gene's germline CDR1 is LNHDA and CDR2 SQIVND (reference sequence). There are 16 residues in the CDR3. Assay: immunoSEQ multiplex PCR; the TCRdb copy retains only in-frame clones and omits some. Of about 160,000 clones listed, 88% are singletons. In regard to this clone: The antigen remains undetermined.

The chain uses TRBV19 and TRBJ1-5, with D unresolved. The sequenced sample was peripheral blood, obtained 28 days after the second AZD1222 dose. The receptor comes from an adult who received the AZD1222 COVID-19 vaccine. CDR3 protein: CASSIDMGNRDQPQHF. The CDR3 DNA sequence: TGTGCCAGTAGTATAGATATGGGGAATAGAGATCAGCCCCAGCATTTT.